This TCR beta chain was recovered during a study of blood T cells in healthy people across ages. As regards this clonotype: The antigen is unknown.

Study observations and caveats: Older age coincided with a roughly linear decline in TCR beta diversity per million T cells. Both naive CD4+ cell counts and diversity were greater in long-lived donors than in aged donors.

Per the germline V gene, CDR1 is SQVTM and CDR2 is ANQGSEA. This CDR3 comprises 14 residues. V was clipped by 4 bases and J by 1 base, with 10 bases between them. A second PCR of about 7 to 12 cycles used a sample-barcoded 5' primer and a J-beta primer mix. TCRdb analysed the 5' RACE reads with MiXCR anew, one entry per CDR3 protein. The sample holds over 950,000 distinct CDR3 sequences, under 40% seen once. This clonotype was sampled from a man between 18 and 35 years old in good health. The J gene is TRBJ2-2, the V gene TRBV29-1; TRBD1 is a possible D gene (5 bases). Sequenced input: blood. The chain's CDR3 is CSVARQRNTGELFF. The CDR3 bases are TGCAGCGTTGCCCGACAGAGGAACACCGGGGAGCTGTTTTTT.